These T cell receptor beta chains were read from a single sample in a study of T cell responses to AZD1222 COVID-19 vaccine. Some clones are missing from TCRdb's copy, which holds only in-frame ones; the method was immunoSEQ multiplex PCR. Of 100,000 or so clones in the sample, more than 75% are singletons; the top ten hold 10%. This sample comprised peripheral blood, obtained 28 days after the second AZD1222 dose. The source is an adult who received the AZD1222 COVID-19 vaccine. CDR3s include the opening cysteine and the closing phenylalanine or tryptophan. The D gene is left open where the match is weak. Only some rows state a clone size, as once, few, many or a class for expanded clones.

clone_size,j_call,d_call,v_call,cdr3_aa,cdr3_nt
NA,TRBJ2-1,NA,TRBV30,CAWSLVEQFF,TGTGCCTGGAGCTTAGTAGAGCAGTTCTTC
few,TRBJ1-1,NA,TRBV13,CASSSYGFGRTLGTEAFF,TGTGCCAGCAGCTCCTATGGATTTGGGCGTACTCTGGGGACTGAAGCTTTCTTT
NA,TRBJ1-5,NA,TRBV5-4,CASSWEGARQPQHF,TGTGCCAGCAGCTGGGAGGGAGCCCGGCAGCCCCAGCATTTT
NA,TRBJ1-4,NA,TRBV3-1/TRBV3-2,CASSPGRGNEKLFF,TGTGCCAGCAGCCCAGGACGGGGGAATGAAAAACTGTTTTTT
NA,TRBJ1-1,NA,TRBV7-3,CASSIAPATGTEAFF,TGTGCCAGCAGCATAGCGCCGGCGACGGGCACTGAAGCTTTCTTT
NA,TRBJ2-3,TRBD2,TRBV28,CASMGGGPLSTDTQYF,TGTGCCAGCATGGGGGGAGGGCCGTTGAGCACAGATACGCAGTATTTT
NA,TRBJ2-2,TRBD1,TRBV9,CASREGAGTGELFF,TGTGCCAGTCGCGAGGGGGCTGGCACCGGGGAGCTGTTTTTT
NA,TRBJ2-7,TRBD2,TRBV2,CASNPGTSGSRRTYEQYF,TGTGCCAGCAACCCCGGGACTAGCGGGAGCCGACGTACCTACGAGCAGTACTTC
NA,TRBJ1-2,TRBD1,TRBV19,CASSPRTGGQSSYTF,TGTGCCAGTAGTCCGCGGACAGGGGGACAAAGTAGCTACACCTTC
once,TRBJ2-7,TRBD2,TRBV10-3,CATVLGGGAGEQYF,TGTGCCACCGTTCTTGGCGGGGGGGCCGGAGAGCAGTACTTC
NA,TRBJ1-2,TRBD1,TRBV3-1/TRBV3-2,CASSQDTAVQGAGYTF,TGTGCCAGCAGCCAAGATACCGCCGTACAGGGGGCGGGTTACACCTTC
NA,TRBJ2-7,TRBD1,TRBV18,CASSPRGQANEQYF,TGTGCCAGCTCACCACGGGGACAGGCAAATGAGCAGTACTTC
NA,TRBJ1-1,TRBD1,TRBV27,CASTGTGEEAFF,TGTGCCAGCACCGGGACAGGGGAAGAAGCTTTCTTT
NA,TRBJ1-2,NA,TRBV19,CASSRQRNYGYTF,TGTGCCAGTAGCAGACAGCGAAACTATGGCTACACCTTC
NA,TRBJ2-3,TRBD1,TRBV5-1,CASSSDRQGSFSDTQYF,TGCGCCAGCAGCTCTGATCGACAGGGGTCTTTTTCAGATACGCAGTATTTT
NA,TRBJ2-7,TRBD2,TRBV4-1,CASSRAGTSGIYEQYF,TGCGCCAGCAGCCGCGCAGGGACTAGCGGGATCTACGAGCAGTACTTC
once,TRBJ1-2,NA,TRBV6-6,CASSTLIGDYGYTF,TGTGCCAGCAGTACCTTGATAGGGGACTATGGCTACACCTTC
NA,TRBJ2-7,TRBD2,TRBV30,CAWERSGEGSEQYF,TGTGCCTGGGAACGTAGCGGGGAGGGCTCCGAGCAGTACTTC
NA,TRBJ1-1,NA,TRBV7-9,CASSLSLGRGRNTEAFF,TGTGCCAGCAGCTTATCCCTGGGGAGGGGGAGGAACACTGAAGCTTTCTTT
once,TRBJ2-7,NA,TRBV18,CASSPRETYEQYF,TGTGCCAGCTCACCAAGAGAAACCTACGAGCAGTACTTC
NA,TRBJ1-1,NA,TRBV6-5,CASSYPGATEAFF,TGTGCCAGCAGTTACCCAGGGGCGACTGAAGCTTTCTTT
few,TRBJ1-6,NA,TRBV3-1/TRBV3-2,CASSRTETYNSPLHF,TGTGCCAGCAGTCGAACAGAGACTTATAATTCACCCCTCCACTTT
NA,TRBJ1-6,NA,TRBV27,CASSTPRGGRDSPLHF,TGTGCCAGCAGTACGCCGAGGGGGGGGCGTGATTCACCCCTCCACTTT
NA,TRBJ2-5,TRBD2,TRBV19,CASSMGASGVSETQYF,TGTGCCAGTAGTATGGGGGCTAGCGGGGTCTCGGAGACCCAGTACTTC
NA,TRBJ2-1,NA,TRBV2,CASSEGGYEQFF,TGTGCCAGCAGTGAAGGAGGGTATGAGCAGTTCTTC
NA,TRBJ1-2,NA,TRBV12-3/TRBV12-4,CASSFPSKYGYTF,TGTGCCAGCAGTTTCCCCTCGAAGTATGGCTACACCTTC
NA,TRBJ2-3,NA,TRBV19,CASSTEGLDTQYF,TGTGCCAGTAGTACGGAGGGGTTAGATACGCAGTATTTT
NA,TRBJ1-6,TRBD1,TRBV6-4,CASIVGQDYNNSPLHF,TGTGCCAGCATTGTCGGACAGGATTATAATAATTCACCCCTCCACTTT
NA,TRBJ1-1,NA,TRBV2,CATRRGNTEAFF,TGTGCCACAAGACGGGGGAACACTGAAGCTTTCTTT
NA,TRBJ1-4,TRBD1,TRBV2,CASSSGQGAAKLFF,TGTGCCAGCAGTTCGGGACAGGGGGCCGCGAAACTGTTTTTT
NA,TRBJ2-1,TRBD1,TRBV19,CASSIQGQRGNEQFF,TGTGCCAGTAGTATTCAGGGACAGCGAGGCAATGAGCAGTTCTTC
NA,TRBJ2-3,TRBD1,TRBV6-5,CASRRDRVVDTQYF,TGTGCCAGCAGACGGGACAGGGTCGTAGATACGCAGTATTTT
NA,TRBJ2-3,TRBD2,TRBV2,CASTPGLAVSTDTQYF,TGTGCCAGCACCCCGGGACTAGCGGTTAGCACAGATACGCAGTATTTT
NA,TRBJ2-5,TRBD1,TRBV9,CASSVGPGQGRQETQYF,TGTGCCAGCAGCGTGGGACCGGGACAGGGTCGCCAAGAGACCCAGTACTTC
NA,TRBJ2-3,TRBD2,TRBV9,CASSARAGGVTDTQYF,TGTGCCAGCAGCGCTCGAGCGGGAGGGGTCACAGATACGCAGTATTTT
NA,TRBJ2-7,NA,TRBV28,CASSVGRVREQYF,TGTGCCAGCAGTGTAGGAAGGGTCCGTGAGCAGTACTTC
NA,TRBJ1-2,TRBD1,TRBV5-4,CASSFKTGAEVGYTF,TGTGCCAGCAGCTTTAAGACAGGGGCGGAGGTTGGCTACACCTTC
NA,TRBJ2-7,TRBD1,TRBV11-2,CASSSGQSYEQYF,TGTGCCAGCAGCTCGGGACAGTCCTACGAGCAGTACTTC
NA,TRBJ2-2,NA,TRBV15,CATSRFSGELFF,TGTGCCACCAGCAGATTTAGCGGGGAGCTGTTTTTT
once,TRBJ1-2,NA,TRBV19,CACPLGGYTF,TGTGCCTGTCCTTTGGGGGGCTACACCTTC
few,TRBJ2-1,NA,TRBV5-6,CASSYQGTFLEQFF,TGTGCCAGCAGCTATCAGGGGACGTTCCTCGAGCAGTTCTTC
NA,TRBJ2-1,NA,TRBV18,CASSPQGQAEQFF,TGTGCCAGCTCACCACAAGGGCAGGCCGAGCAGTTCTTC
NA,TRBJ2-3,TRBD2,TRBV30,CAWNRLAGADTQYF,TGTGCCTGGAACCGACTAGCGGGGGCAGATACGCAGTATTTT
few,TRBJ1-1,NA,TRBV5-1,CASSLVGLTEAFF,TGCGCCAGCAGCTTGGTTGGCCTCACTGAAGCTTTCTTT
NA,TRBJ1-4,NA,TRBV19,CASKRTGEKLFF,TGTGCCAGTAAAAGGACGGGCGAAAAACTGTTTTTT
NA,TRBJ2-3,NA,TRBV10-2,CASSWVFPTDTQYF,TGCGCCAGCAGTTGGGTTTTCCCCACAGATACGCAGTATTTT
NA,TRBJ2-3,NA,TRBV9,CASSAGTTDTQYF,TGTGCCAGCAGCGCAGGGACGACAGATACGCAGTATTTT
NA,TRBJ1-6,NA,TRBV27,CASSLREDSPLHF,TGTGCCAGCAGCCTCCGGGAGGATTCACCCCTCCACTTT
NA,TRBJ1-1,NA,TRBV7-2,CASSFPAKGEAFF,TGTGCCAGCAGCTTCCCAGCGAAAGGTGAAGCTTTCTTT
NA,TRBJ1-1,TRBD1,TRBV24-1,CATSDSSGQGAFF,TGTGCCACCAGTGATTCGTCAGGACAGGGAGCTTTCTTT
NA,TRBJ2-1,TRBD1,TRBV28,CASGRTGSSNEQFF,TGTGCCAGCGGCCGGACAGGTTCCTCCAATGAGCAGTTCTTC